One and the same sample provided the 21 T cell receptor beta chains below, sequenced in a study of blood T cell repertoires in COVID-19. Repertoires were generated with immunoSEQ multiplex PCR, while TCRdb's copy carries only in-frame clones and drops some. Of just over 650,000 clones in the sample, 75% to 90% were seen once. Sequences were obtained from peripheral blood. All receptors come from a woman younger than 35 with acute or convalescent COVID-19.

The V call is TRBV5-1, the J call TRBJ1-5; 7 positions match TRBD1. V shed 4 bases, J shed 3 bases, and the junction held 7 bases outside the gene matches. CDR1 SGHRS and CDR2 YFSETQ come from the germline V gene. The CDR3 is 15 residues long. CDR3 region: CASSPKTGLNQPQHF. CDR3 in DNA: TGCGCCAGCAGCCCTAAGACAGGGCTCAATCAGCCCCAGCATTTT.

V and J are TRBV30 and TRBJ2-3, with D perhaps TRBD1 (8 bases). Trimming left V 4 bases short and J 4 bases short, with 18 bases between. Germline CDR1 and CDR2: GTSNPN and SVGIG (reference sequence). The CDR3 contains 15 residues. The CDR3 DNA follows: TGTGCCTGGATAAACAGGGGGGGGGCCTCAGATACGCAGTATTTT. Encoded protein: CAWINRGGASDTQYF.

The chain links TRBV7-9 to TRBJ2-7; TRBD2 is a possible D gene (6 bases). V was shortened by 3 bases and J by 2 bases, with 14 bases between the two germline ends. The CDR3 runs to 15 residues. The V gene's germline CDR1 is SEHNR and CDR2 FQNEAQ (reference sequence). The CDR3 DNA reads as TGTGCCAGCAGCTTTGCGGGGCCGCACCCCTACGAGCAGTACTTC. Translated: CASSFAGPHPYEQYF.

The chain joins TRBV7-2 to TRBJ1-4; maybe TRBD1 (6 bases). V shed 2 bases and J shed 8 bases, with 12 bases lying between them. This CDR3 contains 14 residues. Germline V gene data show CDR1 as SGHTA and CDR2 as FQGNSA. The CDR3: CASSLPPGDEKLFF. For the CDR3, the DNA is TGTGCCAGCAGCTTACCCCCAGGGGACGAAAAACTGTTTTTT. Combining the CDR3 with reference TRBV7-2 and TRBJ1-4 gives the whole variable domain GAGVSQSPSNKVTEKGKDVELRCDPISGHTALYWYRQSLGQGLEFLIYFQGNSAPDKSGLPSDRFSAERTGGSVSTLTIQRTQQEDSAVYLCASSLPPGDEKLFFGSGTQLSVL.

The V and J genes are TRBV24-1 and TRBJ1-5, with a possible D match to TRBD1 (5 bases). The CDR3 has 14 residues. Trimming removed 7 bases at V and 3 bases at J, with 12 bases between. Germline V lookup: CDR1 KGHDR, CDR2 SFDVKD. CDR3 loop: CATSPGSDNQPQHF. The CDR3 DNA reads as TGTGCCACCAGCCCAGGGTCGGACAATCAGCCCCAGCATTTT.

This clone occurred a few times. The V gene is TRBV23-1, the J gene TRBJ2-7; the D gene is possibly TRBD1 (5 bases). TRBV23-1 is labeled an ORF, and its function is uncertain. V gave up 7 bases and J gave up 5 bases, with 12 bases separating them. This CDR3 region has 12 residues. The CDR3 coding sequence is TGCGCCAGCACCCAGGGTCAGGACGAGCAGTACTTC. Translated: CASTQGQDEQYF.

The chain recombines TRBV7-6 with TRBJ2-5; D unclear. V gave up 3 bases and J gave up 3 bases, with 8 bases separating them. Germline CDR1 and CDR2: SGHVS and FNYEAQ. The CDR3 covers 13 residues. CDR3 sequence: CASSLGHKETQYF. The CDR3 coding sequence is TGTGCCAGCAGCTTGGGCCACAAAGAGACCCAGTACTTC.

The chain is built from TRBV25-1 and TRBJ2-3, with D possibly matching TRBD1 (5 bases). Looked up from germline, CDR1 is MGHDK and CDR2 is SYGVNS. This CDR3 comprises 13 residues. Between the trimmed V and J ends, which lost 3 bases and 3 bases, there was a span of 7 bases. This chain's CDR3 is CASSDRATDTQYF. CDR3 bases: TGTGCCAGCAGTGACAGGGCGACAGATACGCAGTATTTT.

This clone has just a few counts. CDR3 protein: CASSIRGTEAFF. CDR3 sequence (DNA): TGTGCCAGCAGTATCAGGGGAACCGAAGCTTTCTTT. The chain joins TRBV28 to TRBJ1-1, with D perhaps matching TRBD1 (6 bases). Looked up from germline, CDR1 is MDHEN and CDR2 is SYDVKM. Trimming removed 5 bases from V and 8 bases from J, with 12 bases in between. This CDR3 spans 12 amino acids.

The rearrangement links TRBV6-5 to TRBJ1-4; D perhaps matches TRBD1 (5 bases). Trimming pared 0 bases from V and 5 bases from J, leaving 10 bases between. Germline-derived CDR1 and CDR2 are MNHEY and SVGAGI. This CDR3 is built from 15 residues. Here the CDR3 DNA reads TGTGCCAGCAGTTACTCGTCGAGACAGAATGAAAAACTGTTTTTT. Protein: CASSYSSRQNEKLFF.

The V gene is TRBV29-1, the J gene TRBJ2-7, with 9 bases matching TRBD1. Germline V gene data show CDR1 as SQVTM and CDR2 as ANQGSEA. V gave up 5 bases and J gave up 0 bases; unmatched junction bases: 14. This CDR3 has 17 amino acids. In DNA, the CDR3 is TGCAGCGTTCGACCCGGGACAGGGAGGAGAAGCTCCTACGAGCAGTACTTC. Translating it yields CSVRPGTGRRSSYEQYF.

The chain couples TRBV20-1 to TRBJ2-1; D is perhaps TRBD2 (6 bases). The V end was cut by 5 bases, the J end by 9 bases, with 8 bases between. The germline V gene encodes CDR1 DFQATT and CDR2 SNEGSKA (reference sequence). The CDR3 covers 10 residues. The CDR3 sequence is CSAWDFEQFF. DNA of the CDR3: TGCAGTGCTTGGGACTTTGAGCAGTTCTTC.

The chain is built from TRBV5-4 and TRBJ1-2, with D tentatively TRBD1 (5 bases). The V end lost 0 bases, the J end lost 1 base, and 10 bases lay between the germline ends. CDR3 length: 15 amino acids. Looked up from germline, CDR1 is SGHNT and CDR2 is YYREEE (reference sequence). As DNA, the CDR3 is TGTGCCAGCAGCTTGGGAGTTGACAGTAACTATGGCTACACCTTC. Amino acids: CASSLGVDSNYGYTF. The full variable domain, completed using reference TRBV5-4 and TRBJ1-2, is ETGVTQSPTHLIKTRGQQVTLRCSSQSGHNTVSWYQQALGQGPQFIFQYYREEENGRGNFPPRFSGLQFPNYSSELNVNALELDDSALYLCASSLGVDSNYGYTFGSGTRLTVV.

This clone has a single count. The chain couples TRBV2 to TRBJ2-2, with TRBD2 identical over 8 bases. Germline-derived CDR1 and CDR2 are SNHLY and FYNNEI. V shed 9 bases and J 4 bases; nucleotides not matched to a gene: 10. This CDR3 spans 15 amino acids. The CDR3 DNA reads TGTGCCAGGGGGGGAGCGGGGGCCCTCACCGGGGAGCTGTTTTTT. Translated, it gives CARGGAGALTGELFF.

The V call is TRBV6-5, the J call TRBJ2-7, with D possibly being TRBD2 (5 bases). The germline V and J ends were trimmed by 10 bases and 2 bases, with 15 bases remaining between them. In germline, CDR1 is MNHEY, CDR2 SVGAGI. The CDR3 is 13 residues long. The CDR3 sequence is CAICRTATYEQYF. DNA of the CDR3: TGTGCCATCTGCCGGACTGCCACCTACGAGCAGTACTTC.

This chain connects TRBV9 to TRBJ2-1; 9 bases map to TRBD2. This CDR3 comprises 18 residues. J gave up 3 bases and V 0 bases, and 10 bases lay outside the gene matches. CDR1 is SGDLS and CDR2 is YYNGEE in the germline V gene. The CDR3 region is CASSVEGWSGGYYNEQFF. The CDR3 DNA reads TGTGCCAGCAGCGTAGAAGGGTGGAGCGGGGGGTACTACAATGAGCAGTTCTTC.

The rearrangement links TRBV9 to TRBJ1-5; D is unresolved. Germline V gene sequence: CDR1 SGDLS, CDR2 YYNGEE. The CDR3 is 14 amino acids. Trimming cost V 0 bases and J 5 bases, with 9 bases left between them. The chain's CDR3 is CASSVGRGDQPQHF. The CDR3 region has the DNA TGTGCCAGCAGCGTAGGGCGCGGGGATCAGCCCCAGCATTTT.

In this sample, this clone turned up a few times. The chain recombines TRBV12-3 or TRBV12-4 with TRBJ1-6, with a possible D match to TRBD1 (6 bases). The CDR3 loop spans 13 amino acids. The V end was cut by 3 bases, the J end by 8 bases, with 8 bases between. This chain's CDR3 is CASSLDRYSPLHF. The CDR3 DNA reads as TGTGCCAGCAGTTTGGACAGATATTCACCCCTCCACTTT.

The chain's CDR3 is CATSDRDRAPYEQYF. CDR3 DNA sequence: TGTGCCACCAGTGACAGGGACAGAGCCCCCTACGAGCAGTACTTC. The chain links TRBV24-1 to TRBJ2-7; 7 bases are shared with TRBD1. Germline CDR1 KGHDR, CDR2 SFDVKD. CDR3 length: 15 residues. V lost 4 bases, J lost 2 bases, and 7 bases stayed unmatched.

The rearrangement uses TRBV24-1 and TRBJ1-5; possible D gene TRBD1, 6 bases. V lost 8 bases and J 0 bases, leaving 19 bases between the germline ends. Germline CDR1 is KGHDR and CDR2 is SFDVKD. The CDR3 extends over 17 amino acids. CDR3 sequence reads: CATNYRARMDSNQPQHF. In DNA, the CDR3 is TGTGCCACCAATTACAGGGCCCGGATGGATAGCAATCAGCCCCAGCATTTT.

The CDR3 bases are TGCGCCAGCAGTTCAGCGATGAACACTGAAGCTTTCTTT. Translating gives CASSSAMNTEAFF. The chain joins TRBV5-1 to TRBJ1-1; D not certain. The length of the CDR3 is 13 residues. V dropped 5 bases and J dropped 0 bases, with 8 bases sitting between them. Per the germline V gene, CDR1 is SGHRS and CDR2 is YFSETQ.